Reported below is one T cell receptor (beta chain). Several lines of graft-versus-host disease therapy were given to all patients, all with gastrointestinal involvement. TCRdb's table, derived via immunoSEQ multiplex PCR, lists solely in-frame clones and lacks some. The table lists approximately 1,800 clones, 60% to 85% of them singletons. The data derive from a study of tissue T cells after allogeneic stem cell transplantation. This CDR3 has 15 amino acids. Germline V gene data show CDR1 as SEHNR and CDR2 as FQNEAQ (reference sequence). V dropped 3 bases and J dropped 3; count of bases not matched to a gene: 4.

This specimen was colon tissue, taken at autopsy. The TCR originated in a male patient aged 40 to 70 with steroid-refractory graft-versus-host disease after an allogeneic stem cell transplant. Some T cells may be the graft donor's. The chain carries TRBV7-9 and TRBJ2-3; 9 bases fit TRBD1. DNA for the CDR3: TGTGCCAGCAGCTTCAGGGACAGGGTAACAGATACGCAGTATTTT. Its translation is CASSFRDRVTDTQYF. Full variable domain (rest looked up from reference TRBV7-9 and TRBJ2-3): DTGVSQNPRHKITKRGQNVTFRCDPISEHNRLYWYRQTLGQGPEFLTYFQNEAQLEKSRLLSDRFSAERPKGSFSTLEIQRTEQGDSAMYLCASSFRDRVTDTQYFGPGTRLTVL.